The next 3 T cell receptor beta chains were all read from a single sample in a study of shared clonotypes between healthy human individuals. Produced via immunoSEQ multiplex PCR; TCRdb's table is partial and in-frame only. Among more than 1,200,000 clones, just under 99% were seen once, and the ten largest hold 0.36%. The sequenced sample consisted of naive CD4+ T cells sorted from blood. Specified subset: CD45RA+ positively selected. All receptors come from a young man in good health.

This chain uses TRBV6-5 with TRBJ2-3, with 7 bases lining up with TRBD1. Germline V lookup: CDR1 MNHEY, CDR2 SVGAGI. The V segment lost 7 bases and the J segment 3 bases; nucleotides outside the gene matches: 7. The CDR3 is 14 residues long. CDR3 sequence: CASNLNRGTDTQYF. CDR3 coding DNA: TGTGCCAGCAACCTAAACAGGGGAACAGATACGCAGTATTTT.

The chain is built from TRBV15 and TRBJ2-2; D not resolved. The CDR3 is 10 amino acids. Per germline, CDR1 LNHNV and CDR2 YYDKDF (reference sequence). V lost 8 bases to trimming and J lost 7 bases, with 5 bases between them. The CDR3 DNA reads TGTGCCACCCAGTGCGGGGAGCTGTTTTTT. Its protein product is CATQCGELFF.

This sequence joins TRBV30 and TRBJ2-5; D is ambiguous. Deletions cut 0 bases from V and 2 bases from J, with 16 bases between. Germline V gene sequence: CDR1 GTSNPN, CDR2 SVGIG (reference sequence). CDR3 length: 16 amino acids. DNA of the CDR3: TGTGCCTGGAGTGTACGTTGGGGATTGATACAAGAGACCCAGTACTTC. Its protein is CAWSVRWGLIQETQYF.